The clone carrying this TCR beta chain was seen more than once but under ten times. Its antigen is unknown. The V end lost 0 bases, the J end lost 10 bases, and 13 bases lay between the germline ends. CDR1 is DFQATT and CDR2 is SNEGSKA in the germline V gene (reference sequence). CDR3 length equals 14 residues. The data were taken from a study of T-cell reconstitution after alpha-beta-depleted transplantation in children. Study results and caveats: Approximately two months post-transplant, alpha-beta T cells reportedly originated from several hundred expanded graft clones.

Unique molecular identifiers were incorporated into the prepared TCRbeta library. TCRdb redid the calling of the PCR reads with MiXCR, one entry per CDR3 protein. The sample has about 900,000 distinct CDR3 sequences, about 30% seen once; the top ten hold roughly 28%. J is TRBJ1-6 and V is TRBV20-1; tentative D call: TRBD1 (6 bases). The sequenced sample was PBMCs, mostly from graft donor cells, obtained 360 days after TCRalphabeta/CD19-depleted stem cell transplant. This sequence was found in a boy under two years old who had a stem cell transplant for SCID, so the T cells may come from the graft donor. The CDR3 sequence is CSARETTGNSPLHF. The DNA for the CDR3 is TGCAGTGCTAGAGAAACTACAGGGAACTCACCCCTCCACTTT.